This paragraph reports one T cell receptor beta chain. Antigen unknown. This record comes from a study of monozygotic twins with cystic fibrosis. This table comes from immunoSEQ multiplex PCR, and its TCRdb copy is limited to in-frame clones, with some not included. The sample consists of 12,000 to 15,000 clones, around 87% of them appearing once. Whole-study results and caveats: Unrelated CF individuals shared fewer identical clonotypes than monozygotic CF twins. Age, concordance and disease severity did not associate with shared CDR3 numbers.

Trimming removed 3 bases from V and 0 bases from J; junction bases left unmatched: 4. This CDR3 spans 15 amino acids. CDR1 and CDR2 from the germline V gene are SEHNR and FQNEAQ (reference sequence). This receptor was obtained from a boy between 10 and 17 years old with cystic fibrosis. Sequencing input: blood. The J gene is TRBJ1-2, the V gene TRBV7-9; 7 positions match TRBD1. CDR3 loop: CASSLKGQTNYGYTF. In DNA, the CDR3 is TGTGCCAGCAGCTTGAAGGGACAGACTAACTATGGCTACACCTTC.